The rows below give T cell receptor beta chains drawn from one sample of a study of T cell repertoires in ileal Crohn's disease. Repertoires were generated with immunoSEQ multiplex PCR, while TCRdb's copy carries only in-frame clones and drops some. Of 14,000 or so clones listed, around 84% are singletons. Specimen: ileal tissue. The source of these receptors is an adult with Crohn's disease. The CDR3 runs from the conserved cysteine through the conserved F or W. The order of the fields is V gene, J gene, CDR3 protein.

TRBV7-2,TRBJ2-5,CASSLDQATETQYF
TRBV18,TRBJ2-7,CASSPRTYEQYF
TRBV10-3,TRBJ2-2,CAVSGTGGAGELFF
TRBV7-9,TRBJ1-5,CASSLVGRQASNQPQHF
TRBV4-3,TRBJ1-4,CASSRYRGRNEKLFF
TRBV9,TRBJ2-2,CASSVAGGNTGELFF
TRBV30,TRBJ1-2,CAWSVLQGGYTF
TRBV19,TRBJ2-1,CASSPRGGRSSYNEQFF
TRBV6-6,TRBJ1-4,CASRWGTQGEKLFF
TRBV6-5,TRBJ2-3,CASSYSGVRDTQYF
TRBV5-1,TRBJ2-2,CASSPRTGGNTGELFF
TRBV18,TRBJ1-2,CASSTLQGRSDYGYTF
TRBV5-6,TRBJ2-7,CASSDYQREYDEQYF
TRBV19,TRBJ2-6,CASSIQGGANVLTF
TRBV6-6,TRBJ1-5,CASSLAREQPQHF
TRBV5-4,TRBJ2-7,CASSPQGSYEQYF
TRBV19,TRBJ1-5,CASSIEEGNQPQHF
TRBV28,TRBJ1-5,CASRTGLGQPQHF
TRBV21-1,TRBJ2-5,CASSKRPASAPEAQYF
TRBV27,TRBJ2-7,CASSTSAASSYEQYF
TRBV25-1,TRBJ1-1,CASSDGTEAFF
TRBV28,TRBJ2-7,CASSLTRDEQYF
TRBV6-1,TRBJ2-7,CASSDGTGAGEQYF
TRBV7-2,TRBJ1-1,CASRGTGGVKAEAFF
TRBV7-2,TRBJ2-7,CASSLVETSGTYEQYF
TRBV10-3,TRBJ2-7,CAISPNLGNEQYF
TRBV9,TRBJ2-1,CASSDGMGLAYNEQFF
TRBV5-1,TRBJ2-3,CASSLAGADTQYF
TRBV29-1,TRBJ2-5,CSVEGGRETQYF
TRBV6-5,TRBJ1-6,CASREDRASSPLHF
TRBV15,TRBJ2-1,CATSSEGLAGLGEQFF
TRBV29-1,TRBJ1-3,CSVAGRGNTIYF
TRBV30,TRBJ1-5,CAWSRRGGSNQPQHF
TRBV29-1,TRBJ2-7,CSVGGGTSYEQYF
TRBV5-1,TRBJ1-5,CASSPSTGGLGQPQHF
TRBV7-2,TRBJ2-1,CASSLTTGGPNEQFF
TRBV6-4,TRBJ2-5,CASSARVGAGETQYF
TRBV7-2,TRBJ1-5,CASSQRGTDSNQPQHF
TRBV5-1,TRBJ1-2,CASSARKRIDYGYTF
TRBV15,TRBJ2-7,CATSREAGAEKSSYEQYF
TRBV7-2,TRBJ2-7,CASSSRGGHEQYF